The TCR beta chain described here comes from a study of T-cell reconstitution after alpha-beta-depleted transplantation in children. Study-wide points: Surviving recipient T cells and thymic progenitors accounted for the high day-60 TCRbeta diversity observed in some patients. Newly generated T cells supplied most T-cell counts and diversity one year post-transplant. Approximately two months post-transplant, alpha-beta T cells reportedly originated from several hundred expanded graft clones.

Germline V CDR1 and CDR2: LNHNV, YYDKDF (reference sequence). The CDR3 runs to 12 residues. V lost 4 bases, J lost 12 bases, and 13 bases lay in between. As regards this clonotype: What it binds is not known.

Library preparation (for TCRbeta) was performed with unique molecular identifiers. TCRdb processed the PCR reads anew with MiXCR; each CDR3 protein has one entry. In the table there are roughly 790,000 distinct CDR3 sequences, approximately 15% of which are singletons. The chain has TRBV15 and TRBJ2-1; D remains unclear. The receptor comes from a male patient aged 10-17 years who had a stem cell transplant for acute lymphoblastic leukemia, so the T cells may come from the graft donor. Sequencing was performed on PBMCs, mostly from graft donor cells, taken 360 days after TCRalphabeta/CD19-depleted stem cell transplant. DNA of the CDR3: TGTGCCACCAGCATCCGCGGAATTGTGCAGTTCTTC. The encoded protein is CATSIRGIVQFF.